The TCR beta chain described here comes from a study of T-cell reconstitution after alpha-beta-depleted transplantation in children. Notes on the study in general: It was reported that alpha-beta T cells came from several hundred expanded graft clones (about two months after transplant). Counts and diversity of T cells one year after transplant came mostly from newly produced T cells. The high TCRbeta diversity at day 60 in some patients came from surviving recipient T cells and thymic progenitors.

Library preparation (for TCRbeta) was performed with unique molecular identifiers. TCRdb itself ran the PCR reads through MiXCR, one entry per CDR3 protein. The sample lists 500,000 to 650,000 distinct CDR3 sequences; 11% were seen once. In its sample, this clonotype was seen many times. Its antigen remains unidentified. The germline V gene encodes CDR1 SQVTM and CDR2 ANQGSEA. V lost 6 bases and J lost 6; bases outside the gene matches: 13. The CDR3 is 14 amino acids. This receptor was identified in a female patient aged 2 to 10 who had a stem cell transplant for aplastic anemia, so the T cells may come from the graft donor. The J gene is TRBJ1-1, the V gene TRBV29-1; 7 bases match TRBD1. The sequenced sample was PBMCs, mostly from graft donor cells, obtained 180 days after TCRalphabeta/CD19-depleted stem cell transplant. Here the CDR3 DNA reads TGCAGCGTGTACAGACAGGGCATGGACCCTGAAGCTTTCTTT. Translating it yields CSVYRQGMDPEAFF.